Sequencing of this T cell receptor beta chain was carried out in a study of blood T cell repertoires in COVID-19. Profiled with immunoSEQ multiplex PCR; TCRdb holds only in-frame clones, not every one. The data show around 370,000 clones, around 91% seen once. The sample taken for sequencing was peripheral blood. The TCR was taken from a woman aged 18 to 35 who had recovered from COVID-19.

The CDR3 here is CASSDPGMNTEAFF. The DNA of the CDR3 is TGTGCCAGCAGCGACCCAGGGATGAACACTGAAGCTTTCTTT. The chain uses TRBV9 and TRBJ1-1; D possibly corresponds to TRBD1 (5 bases). Germline V gene data show CDR1 as SGDLS and CDR2 as YYNGEE. This CDR3 region has 14 residues. V lost 3 bases to trimming and J lost 0 bases, with 9 bases between them. The full variable domain, in which reference TRBV9 and TRBJ1-1 provide the parts outside the CDR3, is DSGVTQTPKHLITATGQRVTLRCSPRSGDLSVYWYQQSLDQGLQFLIQYYNGEERAKGNILERFSAQQFPDLHSELNLSSLELGDSALYFCASSDPGMNTEAFFGQGTRLTVV.